A single sample is the source of the 6 T cell receptor beta chains below, sequenced in a study of blood T cells in healthy people across ages. With a J-beta primer mix and a sample-barcoded 5' primer, a second PCR ran roughly 7 to 11 cycles. MiXCR was run by TCRdb on the 5' RACE reads, yielding one entry per CDR3 protein. The table includes hundreds of thousands of distinct CDR3 sequences, approximately 30% detected once. Sequencing was carried out using blood. The receptors here all came from a woman older than 75 in good health.

This clonotype was observed at least ten times. The genes are TRBV7-2 and TRBJ1-5; a possible D gene is TRBD1 (6 bases). V was shortened by 4 bases and J by 5 bases, with 15 bases between the two germline ends. CDR1 SGHTA and CDR2 FQGNSA come from the germline V gene. The CDR3 has 15 amino acids. DNA for the CDR3: TGTGCCAGCAGCTCATTAGGGACAAATGATCAGCCCCAGCATTTT. Translating it yields CASSSLGTNDQPQHF.

The chain combines TRBV12-3 or TRBV12-4 with TRBJ2-4; 8 bases line up with TRBD1. The last part of the DNA fits TRBJ2-7 better; the J call may be wrong. The CDR3 contains 16 residues. CDR3 region: CASTLGWTGLAIEQYF. In DNA, the CDR3 is TGTGCCAGCACCTTAGGGTGGACAGGGCTAGCGATCGAGCAGTACTTC.

This chain joins TRBV7-2 and TRBJ1-1; D is ambiguous. Trimming cost V 6 bases and J 0 bases, with 20 bases left between them. The V gene's germline CDR1 is SGHTA and CDR2 FQGNSA. The CDR3 has 17 residues. The CDR3 loop is CASRLGRGRRLNTEAFF. CDR3 DNA sequence: TGTGCCAGCAGATTGGGTCGGGGTAGACGGTTGAACACTGAAGCTTTCTTT.

Ten or more counts support this clonotype. The chain couples TRBV20-1 to TRBJ2-5; D not certain. Germline lookup yields CDR1 DFQATT and CDR2 SNEGSKA (reference sequence). This CDR3 has 16 residues. V was shortened by 0 bases and J by 0 bases, with 14 bases between the two germline ends. CDR3 amino acids: CSARDPPAAYQETQYF. Here the CDR3 DNA reads TGCAGTGCTAGAGACCCCCCGGCAGCGTACCAAGAGACCCAGTACTTC.

This clonotype was seen many times. The chain recombines TRBV7-3 with TRBJ2-3; no firm D call. Per the germline V gene, CDR1 is SGHTA and CDR2 is FQGTGA. Trimming shortened V by 4 bases and J by 6 bases, and 11 bases separated the two germline ends. This CDR3 has 13 residues. The CDR3 loop reads CASSSLRTDTQYF. The DNA of the CDR3 is TGTGCCAGCAGCTCTCTCCGTACCGATACGCAGTATTTT. Together with reference TRBV7-3 and TRBJ2-3, the CDR3 gives the full variable domain: GAGVSQTPSNKVTEKGKYVELRCDPISGHTALYWYRQSLGQGPEFLIYFQGTGAADDSGLPNDRFFAVRPEGSVSTLKIQRTERGDSAVYLCASSSLRTDTQYFGPGTRLTVL.

In its sample, this clonotype was seen many times. The V call is TRBV27, the J call TRBJ2-7; D gene unclear. V shed 6 bases and J shed 2 bases, with 5 bases lying between them. The CDR3 extends over 11 amino acids. CDR1 and CDR2 from the germline V gene are MNHEY and SMNVEV (reference sequence). The chain's CDR3 is CASRNTYEQYF. Written as DNA, the CDR3 is TGTGCCAGCAGGAACACCTACGAGCAGTACTTC.